This T cell receptor beta chain was identified during a study of T-cell reconstitution after alpha-beta-depleted transplantation in children. Findings and limits, study-wide: Newly made T cells mostly supplied T-cell counts and diversity one year after transplant. At around two months after transplant, the alpha-beta T cells were reportedly derived from several hundred expanded clones that came from non-depleted graft cells.

The CDR3 runs to 17 residues. J gave up 5 bases and V 6 bases, and 14 bases lay outside the gene matches. This clonotype was seen more than once but under ten times. Its antigen is undetermined. Unique molecular identifiers were incorporated into the prepared TCRbeta library. TCRdb reprocessed the PCR reads via MiXCR and lists one record per CDR3 protein. The sample has 780,000 or so distinct CDR3 sequences, roughly 15% seen once. The sequences come from PBMCs, mostly from graft donor cells, collected 360 days after TCRalphabeta/CD19-depleted stem cell transplant. This sequence originates from a male patient younger than 18 who had a stem cell transplant for acute lymphoblastic leukemia, so the T cells may come from the graft donor. The J gene is TRBJ2-5, the V gene TRBV12-3 or TRBV12-4, with 11 bases matching TRBD2. CDR3 nucleotides: TGTGCCAGCAGAACCGGGACTAGCGGTTGGAGTTTCGAGACCCAGTACTTC. Protein product: CASRTGTSGWSFETQYF.